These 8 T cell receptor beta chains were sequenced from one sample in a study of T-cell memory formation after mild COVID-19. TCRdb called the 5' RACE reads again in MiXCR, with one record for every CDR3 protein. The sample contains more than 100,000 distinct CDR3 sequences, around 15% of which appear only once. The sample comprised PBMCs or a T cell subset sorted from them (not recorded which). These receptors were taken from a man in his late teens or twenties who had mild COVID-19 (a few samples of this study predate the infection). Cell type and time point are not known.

In DNA, the CDR3 is TGTGCCAGCAGTAAGCGTCCCATTCCTGGCACTGAAGCTTTCTTT. It codes for CASSKRPIPGTEAFF. This chain joins TRBV6-5 and TRBJ1-1; D is unresolved. CDR1 MNHEY and CDR2 SVGAGI come from the germline V gene. The CDR3 sequence is 15 residues long. Between the trimmed V and J ends, which lost 5 bases and 4 bases, there was a span of 17 bases.

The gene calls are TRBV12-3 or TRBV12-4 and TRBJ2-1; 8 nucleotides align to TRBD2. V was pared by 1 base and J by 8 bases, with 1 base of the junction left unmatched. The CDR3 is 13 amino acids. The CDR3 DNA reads TGTGCCAGCAGTTTAGGGGGACTAGATGAGCAGTTCTTC. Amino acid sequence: CASSLGGLDEQFF.

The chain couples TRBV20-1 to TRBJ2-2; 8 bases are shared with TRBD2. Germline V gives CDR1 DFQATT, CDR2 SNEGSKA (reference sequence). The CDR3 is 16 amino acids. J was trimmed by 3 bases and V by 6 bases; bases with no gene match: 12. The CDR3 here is CSAQDRTSWYTGELFF. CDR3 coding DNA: TGCAGTGCCCAAGACCGGACTAGCTGGTACACCGGGGAGCTGTTTTTT.

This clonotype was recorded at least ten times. CDR3 DNA: TGCGCCAGCAGGCAAGCAGATACGCAGTATTTT. It specifies CASRQADTQYF. The J gene is TRBJ2-3, the V gene TRBV5-1; D gene ambiguous. The V and J ends lost 5 bases and 4 bases respectively, with 5 bases between them. Germline CDR1 and CDR2: SGHRS and YFSETQ. The CDR3 contains 11 residues.

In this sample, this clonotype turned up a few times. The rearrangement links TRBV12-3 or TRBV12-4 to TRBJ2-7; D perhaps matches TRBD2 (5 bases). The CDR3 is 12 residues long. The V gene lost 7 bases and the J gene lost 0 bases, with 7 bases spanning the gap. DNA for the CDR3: TGTGCCAGCACTGGGAGCTCCTACGAGCAGTACTTC. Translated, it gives CASTGSSYEQYF.

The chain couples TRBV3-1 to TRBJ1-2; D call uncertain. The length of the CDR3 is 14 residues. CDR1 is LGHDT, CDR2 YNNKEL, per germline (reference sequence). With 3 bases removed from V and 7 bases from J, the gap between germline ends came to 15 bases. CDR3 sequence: CASSHSWDDVGYTF. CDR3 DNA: TGTGCCAGCAGCCATTCCTGGGATGACGTTGGCTACACCTTC.

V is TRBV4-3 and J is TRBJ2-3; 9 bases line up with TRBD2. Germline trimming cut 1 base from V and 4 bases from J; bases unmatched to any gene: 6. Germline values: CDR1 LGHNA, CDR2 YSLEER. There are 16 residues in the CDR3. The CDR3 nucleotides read TGCGCCAGCAGCCAAGGCAAAGCGGGGGGCGCAGATACGCAGTATTTT. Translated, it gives CASSQGKAGGADTQYF.

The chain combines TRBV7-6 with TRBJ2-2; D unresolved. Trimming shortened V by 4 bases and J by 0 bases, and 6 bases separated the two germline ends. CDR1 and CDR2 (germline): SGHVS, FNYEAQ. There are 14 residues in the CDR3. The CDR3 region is CASSSSANTGELFF. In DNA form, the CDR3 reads TGTGCCAGCAGCTCTAGTGCGAACACCGGGGAGCTGTTTTTT. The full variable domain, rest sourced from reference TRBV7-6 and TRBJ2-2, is GAGVSQSPRYKVTKRGQDVALRCDPISGHVSLYWYRQALGQGPEFLTYFNYEAQQDKSGLPNDRFSAERPEGSISTLTIQRTEQRDSAMYRCASSSSANTGELFFGEGSRLTVL.